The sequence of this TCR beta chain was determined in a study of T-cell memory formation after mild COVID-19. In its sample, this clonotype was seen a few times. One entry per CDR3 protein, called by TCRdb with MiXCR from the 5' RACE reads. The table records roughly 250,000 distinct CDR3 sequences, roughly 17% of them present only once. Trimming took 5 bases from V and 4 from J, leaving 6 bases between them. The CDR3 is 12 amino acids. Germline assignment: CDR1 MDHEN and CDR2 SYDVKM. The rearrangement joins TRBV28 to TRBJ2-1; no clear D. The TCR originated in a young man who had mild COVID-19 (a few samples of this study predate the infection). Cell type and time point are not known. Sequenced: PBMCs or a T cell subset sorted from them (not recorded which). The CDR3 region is CASSHIYNEQFF. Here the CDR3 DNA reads TGTGCCAGCAGTCACATTTACAATGAGCAGTTCTTC.